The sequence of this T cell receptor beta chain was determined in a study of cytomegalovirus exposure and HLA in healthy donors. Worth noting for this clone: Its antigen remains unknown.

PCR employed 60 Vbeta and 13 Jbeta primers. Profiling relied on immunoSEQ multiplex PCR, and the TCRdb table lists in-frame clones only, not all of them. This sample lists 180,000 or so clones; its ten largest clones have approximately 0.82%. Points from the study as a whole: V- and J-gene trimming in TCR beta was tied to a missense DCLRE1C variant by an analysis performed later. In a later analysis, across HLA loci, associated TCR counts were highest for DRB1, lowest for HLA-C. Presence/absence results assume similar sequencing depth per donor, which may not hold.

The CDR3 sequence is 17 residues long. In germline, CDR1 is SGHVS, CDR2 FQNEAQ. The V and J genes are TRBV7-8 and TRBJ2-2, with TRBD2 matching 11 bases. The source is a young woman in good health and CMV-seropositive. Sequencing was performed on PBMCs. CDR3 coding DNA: TGTGCAACCAAGCTTAGTTCTAGCGGGGGGACCACCGGGGAGCTGTTTTTT. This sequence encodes CATKLSSSGGTTGELFF.